This T cell receptor (beta chain) was observed in a study of human T cells and chemical hapten exposure. Study-wide background: Patients got weekly scalp diphenylcyclopropenone doses over the approximately 24-week study. Regarding the study as a whole: While controls formed fewer of them, expanded TCRs formed significantly more large CDR3 similarity clusters.

TCRdb reanalysed the RACE reads using MiXCR and keeps one entry per CDR3 protein. The data contain 90,000 to 120,000 distinct CDR3 sequences, approximately 9.9% of them singletons. To note about this clonotype: Its specificity is unknown. A much larger clone lies a single base off, so this may be a read error.

The CDR3 totals 14 residues. Looked up from germline, CDR1 is MNHEY and CDR2 is SVGAGI. Trimming removed 6 bases from V and 6 bases from J, with 17 bases in between. Regarding time point: patch test 1, 2 weeks after DPC sensitization. Noted treatment: therapeutic diphenylcyclopropenone sensitization with weekly scalp DPC. Venepuncture was done earlier than the placement of each patch test. The sequences come from whole blood, collected in connection with sensitization to the hapten diphenylcyclopropenone (DPC). The genes are TRBV6-5 and TRBJ1-2; D is possibly TRBD1 (5 bases). This receptor was identified in a woman in her 40s with alopecia areata. Some clones in this sample may be carry-over from other donors' samples. The chain's CDR3 is CASSPWGLTDGYTF. CDR3 sequence (DNA): TGTGCCAGCAGCCCGTGGGGGTTAACAGATGGCTACACCTTC.